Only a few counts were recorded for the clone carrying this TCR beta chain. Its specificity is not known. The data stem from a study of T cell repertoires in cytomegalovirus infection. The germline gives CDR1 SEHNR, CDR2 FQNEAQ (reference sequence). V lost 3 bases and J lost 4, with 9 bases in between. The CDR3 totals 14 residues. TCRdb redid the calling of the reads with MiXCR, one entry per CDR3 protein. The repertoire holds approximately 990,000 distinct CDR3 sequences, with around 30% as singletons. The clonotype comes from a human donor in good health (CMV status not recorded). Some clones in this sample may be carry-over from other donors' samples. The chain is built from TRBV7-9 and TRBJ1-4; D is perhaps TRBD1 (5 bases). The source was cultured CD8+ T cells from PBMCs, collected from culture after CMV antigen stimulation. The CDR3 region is CASSFLGDNEKLFF. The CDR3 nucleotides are TGTGCCAGCAGCTTTCTAGGGGATAATGAAAAACTGTTTTTT.